The subject of this entry is one TCR beta chain. CDR1 and CDR2 (germline): SEHNR, FQNEAQ (reference sequence). Between the trimmed V and J ends, which lost 5 bases and 1 base, there was a span of 17 bases. This CDR3 is built from 16 residues. This sample is part of a study of blood T cell repertoires in COVID-19. The wider study: PBMCs, B-cell-depleted T cells, or T cells provided the cDNA or gDNA that made up the material.

Here immunoSEQ multiplex PCR was the method, and the copy in TCRdb shows in-frame clones only, minus some. The table has 25,000 to 35,000 clones, approximately 93% seen once; the top ten hold around 0.8%. The sequence was obtained from an older woman with COVID-19, enrolled during active disease. The sequenced material came from peripheral blood. The genes are TRBV7-9 and TRBJ1-2; D unclear. CDR3 sequence: CASSRDLDYFNYGYTF. The CDR3 DNA reads as TGTGCCAGCAGCCGGGATTTAGACTACTTTAACTATGGCTACACCTTC.